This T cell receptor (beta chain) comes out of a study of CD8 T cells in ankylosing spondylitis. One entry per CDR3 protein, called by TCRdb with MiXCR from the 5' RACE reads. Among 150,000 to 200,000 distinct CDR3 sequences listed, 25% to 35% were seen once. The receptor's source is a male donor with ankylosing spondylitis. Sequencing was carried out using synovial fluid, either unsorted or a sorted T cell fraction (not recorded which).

The CDR3 DNA is TGCGCCAGCAGCAACCAGGGTGCGGAGCAGTTCTTC. Its translation is CASSNQGAEQFF. The chain links TRBV5-1 to TRBJ2-1, with D perhaps matching TRBD1 (5 bases). Trimming stripped 4 bases from V and 10 bases from J, with 12 bases between. The CDR3 covers 12 residues. The germline CDR1 and CDR2 sequences are SGHRS and YFSETQ.